This TCR beta chain came from a study of T cells after yellow fever vaccination. TCRdb reanalysed the 5' RACE reads using MiXCR and keeps one entry per CDR3 protein. The sample lists roughly 500,000 distinct CDR3 sequences, under 25% seen once, with roughly an eighth in the top ten. General study points: Only a minor proportion of clonotypes was detected across both CD4 and CD8 compartments.

Details on this clonotype: The antigen remains unidentified.

Per the germline V gene, CDR1 is KGHSH and CDR2 is LQKENI. Trimming cost V 6 bases and J 6 bases, with 20 bases left between them. CDR3 size: 15 residues. The clonotype was recovered from a young man who received the YFV17D yellow fever vaccine. The specimen was PBMCs, collected 15 days after the yellow fever booster vaccination. The genes are TRBV18 and TRBJ1-2; D not certain. CDR3 loop: CASSQAFGVGDGYTF. In DNA form, the CDR3 reads TGTGCCAGCTCGCAAGCCTTCGGGGTCGGAGATGGCTACACCTTC.